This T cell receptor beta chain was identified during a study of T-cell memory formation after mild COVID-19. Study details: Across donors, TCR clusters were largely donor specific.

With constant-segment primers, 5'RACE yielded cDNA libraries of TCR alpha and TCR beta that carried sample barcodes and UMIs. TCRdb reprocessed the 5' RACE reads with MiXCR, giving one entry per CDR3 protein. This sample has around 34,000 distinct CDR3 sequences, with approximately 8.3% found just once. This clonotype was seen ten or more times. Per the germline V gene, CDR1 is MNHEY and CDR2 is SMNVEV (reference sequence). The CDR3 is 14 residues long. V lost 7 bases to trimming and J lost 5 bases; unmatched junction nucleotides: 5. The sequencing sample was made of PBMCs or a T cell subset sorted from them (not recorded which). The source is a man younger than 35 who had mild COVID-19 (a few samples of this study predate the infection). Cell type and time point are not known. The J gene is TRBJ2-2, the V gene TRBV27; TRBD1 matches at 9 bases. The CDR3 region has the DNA TGTGCCAGCAACCGACAGGGGGAAACCGGGGAGCTGTTTTTT. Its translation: CASNRQGETGELFF.